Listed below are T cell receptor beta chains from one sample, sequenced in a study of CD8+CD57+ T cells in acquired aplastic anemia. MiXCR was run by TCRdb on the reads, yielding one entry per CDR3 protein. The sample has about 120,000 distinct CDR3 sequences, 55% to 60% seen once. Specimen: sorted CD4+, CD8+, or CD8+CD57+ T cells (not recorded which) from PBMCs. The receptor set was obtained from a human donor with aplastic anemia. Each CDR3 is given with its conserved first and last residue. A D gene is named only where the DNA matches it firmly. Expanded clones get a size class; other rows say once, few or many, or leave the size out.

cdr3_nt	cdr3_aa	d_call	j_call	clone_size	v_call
TGTGCCATCAGTGAGTCTCCAAGCGGGCGAGGCTACACCTTC	CAISESPSGRGYTF	-	TRBJ1-2	-	TRBV10-3
TGTGCCAGCAGGGATACTAGCGGGGGGGTGGACGAGCAGTACTTC	CASRDTSGGVDEQYF	TRBD2	TRBJ2-7	-	TRBV6-1
TGTGCCAGCAGCATAACAGGGGCATATACTGACGCTTTCTTT	CASSITGAYTDAFF	TRBD1	TRBJ1-1	-	TRBV6-1
TGTGCCAGCAGCTCCCACCAGCCCAGCCAGTACTTC	CASSSHQPSQYF	-	TRBJ2-5	many	TRBV7-9
TGTGCCAGCAGTGTAAATCAGCCCCAGCATTTT	CASSVNQPQHF	-	TRBJ1-5	few	TRBV2
TGTGCCAGCAGCGTGGGTCTCGGACAGGGGGAGACCCAGTACTTC	CASSVGLGQGETQYF	TRBD1	TRBJ2-5	-	TRBV7-3
TGTGCCAGCAGTTACTCGATTTTACTCGAACAGGCCGTCCCCCTCTATGGCTACACCTTC	CASSYSILLEQAVPLYGYTF	-	TRBJ1-2	few	TRBV6-5
TGTGCCAGCAGCCGGAATCAAGCCGTGCGGTTAGGTGGCTACACCTTC	CASSRNQAVRLGGYTF	-	TRBJ1-2	-	TRBV11-1
TGTGCCGGACGACAGGGAACGGGGGAGCCGTTTTTT	CAGRQGTGEPFF	-	TRBJ2-2	once	TRBV7-9
TGTGCCAGTAGTCCCGAGGACGGAGGGACGAACAATGAGCAGTTCTTC	CASSPEDGGTNNEQFF	-	TRBJ2-1	many	TRBV19
TGTGCCAGCAGCGTAGCCAGCGGGGGGATGGGGGATGAGCAGTTCTTC	CASSVASGGMGDEQFF	TRBD2	TRBJ2-1	-	TRBV9
TGTGCCAGTAGTTGGGCGGCTAACTATGGCTACACCTTC	CASSWAANYGYTF	-	TRBJ1-2	-	TRBV19
TGTGCCAGCAGTGCGGAGTTTGATGGCTACACCTTC	CASSAEFDGYTF	-	TRBJ1-2	few	TRBV2
TGTGCCACCAGTGACCGAAGGCAGGGGGATGGCTACACCTTC	CATSDRRQGDGYTF	TRBD1	TRBJ1-2	few	TRBV24-1
TGTGCCGGCAGCTGGGGGACTAGCGGGCTCGACGAGCAGTACTTC	CAGSWGTSGLDEQYF	TRBD2	TRBJ2-7	-	TRBV7-6
TGTGCCAGCAGCTCGTCGGACTCTGGGGCCAACGTCCTGACTTTC	CASSSSDSGANVLTF	-	TRBJ2-6	many	TRBV5-6
TGCAGTGCAAGTCCGGGGCCCAGCACAGATACGCAGTATTTT	CSASPGPSTDTQYF	-	TRBJ2-3	-	TRBV20-1
TGTGCCAGCCAACAGGGGGCCCATCAGCCCCAGCATTTT	CASQQGAHQPQHF	TRBD1	TRBJ1-5	-	TRBV19
TGTGCCACCAGCAGAGCGGGTAGCGACGGGAATGAGCAGTTCTTC	CATSRAGSDGNEQFF	-	TRBJ2-1	-	TRBV15
TGTGCCACCGTGGGGAACACTGAAGCTTTCTTT	CATVGNTEAFF	-	TRBJ1-1	-	TRBV19
TGTGCCAGCAGCTATGCAGGGGGCTACGAGCAGTACTTC	CASSYAGGYEQYF	TRBD1	TRBJ2-7	-	TRBV7-2
TGTGCCAGCAGTGAAGTTGGGGACACGGTCCACGAGCAGTACTTC	CASSEVGDTVHEQYF	-	TRBJ2-7	-	TRBV25-1
TGCGCCAGCAGTAGCGGGACAGGGGATATAGATACGCAGTATTTT	CASSSGTGDIDTQYF	TRBD1	TRBJ2-3	-	TRBV5-1
TGTGCCAGCAGCCCTGGACGGGGGCTCACAGATACGCAGTATTTT	CASSPGRGLTDTQYF	-	TRBJ2-3	-	TRBV12-3/TRBV12-4
TGTGCCAGCAGCTTCGAGGGGACTGGCACAGATACGCAGTATTTT	CASSFEGTGTDTQYF	-	TRBJ2-3	-	TRBV7-3
TGCGCCAGCAGTGAGAGTTGTCTAGCGGGAGGCCGTGAGCAGTTCTTC	CASSESCLAGGREQFF	TRBD2	TRBJ2-1	few	TRBV10-1
TGCGCCAGCAGCCCCACGCCCGGGGTTCTGACGACCTACGAGCAGTACTTC	CASSPTPGVLTTYEQYF	-	TRBJ2-7	many	TRBV4-1
TGTGCCAGCAGTTCACTAGACCCCCCGGGAGGGTCCTACGAGCAGTACTTC	CASSSLDPPGGSYEQYF	TRBD2	TRBJ2-7	-	TRBV28
TGTGCCACCAGCAGGATCGGGGATAGCTATGGCTACACCTTC	CATSRIGDSYGYTF	-	TRBJ1-2	many	TRBV15
TGTGCCAGCAGTTTCTACTCCTACGAGCAGTACTTC	CASSFYSYEQYF	-	TRBJ2-7	many	TRBV12-3/TRBV12-4
TGTGCCAGCACGGGGGATGGAAACACCATATATTTT	CASTGDGNTIYF	-	TRBJ1-3	few	TRBV2
TGTGCCAGCAGCTCTCCGACCGATTATAGCAATCAGCCCCAGCATTTT	CASSSPTDYSNQPQHF	-	TRBJ1-5	many	TRBV12-3/TRBV12-4
TGTGCCAGCAGGCGAACAGGGGTAGGGACTGAAGCTTTCTTT	CASRRTGVGTEAFF	TRBD1	TRBJ1-1	-	TRBV12-3/TRBV12-4
TGTGCCACAAGACAGGGGTCATCCTACGAGCAGTACTTC	CATRQGSSYEQYF	TRBD1	TRBJ2-7	many	TRBV6-1
TGTGCCTGGAGTGCCGGGCAGGGCGGCCAGCCCCAGCATTTT	CAWSAGQGGQPQHF	-	TRBJ1-5	-	TRBV30
TGTGCCAGCAGCCCAGACGGGTGGAACGGCTACACCTTC	CASSPDGWNGYTF	-	TRBJ1-2	-	TRBV7-3
TGTGCCACCAGTGAGCATGACAGGGGGAATGAGCAGTTCTTC	CATSEHDRGNEQFF	TRBD1	TRBJ2-1	once	TRBV24-1
TGTGCCAGCAGCCCCATGCACCAAGAGACCCAGTACTTC	CASSPMHQETQYF	-	TRBJ2-5	-	TRBV13
TGTGCCAGCAGCCAAGAGGGATACTTATACGAGCAGTACTTC	CASSQEGYLYEQYF	-	TRBJ2-7	many	TRBV14
TGTGCCACCAGCACCTACACCAGAGATACGCAGTATTTT	CATSTYTRDTQYF	-	TRBJ2-3	-	TRBV15
TGCAGCGTTGGGGGACTAGCGAACACCGGGGAGCTGTTTTTT	CSVGGLANTGELFF	TRBD2	TRBJ2-2	few	TRBV29-1
TGCGCCAGCAGCCAAGGGTCCACAGATACGCAGTATTTT	CASSQGSTDTQYF	-	TRBJ2-3	-	TRBV19
TGTGCCAGCATCTCTGAATTGGGACACGAGCAGTTCTTC	CASISELGHEQFF	-	TRBJ2-1	-	TRBV11-3
TGTGCCACCAGCACCAGGACAGGGGCGGGTGAGCAGTTCTTC	CATSTRTGAGEQFF	TRBD1	TRBJ2-1	few	TRBV15
TGTGCCAGCAGGATGGACGCCCGGAGCTCCTACGAGCAGTACTTC	CASRMDARSSYEQYF	-	TRBJ2-7	-	TRBV2